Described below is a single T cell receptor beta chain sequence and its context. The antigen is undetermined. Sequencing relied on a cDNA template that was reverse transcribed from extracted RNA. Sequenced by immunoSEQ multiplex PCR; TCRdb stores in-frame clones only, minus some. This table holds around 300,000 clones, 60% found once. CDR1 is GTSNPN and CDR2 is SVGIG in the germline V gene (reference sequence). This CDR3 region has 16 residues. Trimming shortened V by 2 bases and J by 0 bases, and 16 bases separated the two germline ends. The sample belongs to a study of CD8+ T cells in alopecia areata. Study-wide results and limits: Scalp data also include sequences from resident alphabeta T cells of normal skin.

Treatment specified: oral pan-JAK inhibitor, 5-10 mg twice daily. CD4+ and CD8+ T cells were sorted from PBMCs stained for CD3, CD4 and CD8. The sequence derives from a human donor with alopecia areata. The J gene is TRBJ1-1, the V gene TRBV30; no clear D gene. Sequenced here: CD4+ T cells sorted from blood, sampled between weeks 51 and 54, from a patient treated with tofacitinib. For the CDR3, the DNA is TGTGCCTGGAGTAACCCGAGACGGGGTATGAACACTGAAGCTTTCTTT. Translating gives CAWSNPRRGMNTEAFF.